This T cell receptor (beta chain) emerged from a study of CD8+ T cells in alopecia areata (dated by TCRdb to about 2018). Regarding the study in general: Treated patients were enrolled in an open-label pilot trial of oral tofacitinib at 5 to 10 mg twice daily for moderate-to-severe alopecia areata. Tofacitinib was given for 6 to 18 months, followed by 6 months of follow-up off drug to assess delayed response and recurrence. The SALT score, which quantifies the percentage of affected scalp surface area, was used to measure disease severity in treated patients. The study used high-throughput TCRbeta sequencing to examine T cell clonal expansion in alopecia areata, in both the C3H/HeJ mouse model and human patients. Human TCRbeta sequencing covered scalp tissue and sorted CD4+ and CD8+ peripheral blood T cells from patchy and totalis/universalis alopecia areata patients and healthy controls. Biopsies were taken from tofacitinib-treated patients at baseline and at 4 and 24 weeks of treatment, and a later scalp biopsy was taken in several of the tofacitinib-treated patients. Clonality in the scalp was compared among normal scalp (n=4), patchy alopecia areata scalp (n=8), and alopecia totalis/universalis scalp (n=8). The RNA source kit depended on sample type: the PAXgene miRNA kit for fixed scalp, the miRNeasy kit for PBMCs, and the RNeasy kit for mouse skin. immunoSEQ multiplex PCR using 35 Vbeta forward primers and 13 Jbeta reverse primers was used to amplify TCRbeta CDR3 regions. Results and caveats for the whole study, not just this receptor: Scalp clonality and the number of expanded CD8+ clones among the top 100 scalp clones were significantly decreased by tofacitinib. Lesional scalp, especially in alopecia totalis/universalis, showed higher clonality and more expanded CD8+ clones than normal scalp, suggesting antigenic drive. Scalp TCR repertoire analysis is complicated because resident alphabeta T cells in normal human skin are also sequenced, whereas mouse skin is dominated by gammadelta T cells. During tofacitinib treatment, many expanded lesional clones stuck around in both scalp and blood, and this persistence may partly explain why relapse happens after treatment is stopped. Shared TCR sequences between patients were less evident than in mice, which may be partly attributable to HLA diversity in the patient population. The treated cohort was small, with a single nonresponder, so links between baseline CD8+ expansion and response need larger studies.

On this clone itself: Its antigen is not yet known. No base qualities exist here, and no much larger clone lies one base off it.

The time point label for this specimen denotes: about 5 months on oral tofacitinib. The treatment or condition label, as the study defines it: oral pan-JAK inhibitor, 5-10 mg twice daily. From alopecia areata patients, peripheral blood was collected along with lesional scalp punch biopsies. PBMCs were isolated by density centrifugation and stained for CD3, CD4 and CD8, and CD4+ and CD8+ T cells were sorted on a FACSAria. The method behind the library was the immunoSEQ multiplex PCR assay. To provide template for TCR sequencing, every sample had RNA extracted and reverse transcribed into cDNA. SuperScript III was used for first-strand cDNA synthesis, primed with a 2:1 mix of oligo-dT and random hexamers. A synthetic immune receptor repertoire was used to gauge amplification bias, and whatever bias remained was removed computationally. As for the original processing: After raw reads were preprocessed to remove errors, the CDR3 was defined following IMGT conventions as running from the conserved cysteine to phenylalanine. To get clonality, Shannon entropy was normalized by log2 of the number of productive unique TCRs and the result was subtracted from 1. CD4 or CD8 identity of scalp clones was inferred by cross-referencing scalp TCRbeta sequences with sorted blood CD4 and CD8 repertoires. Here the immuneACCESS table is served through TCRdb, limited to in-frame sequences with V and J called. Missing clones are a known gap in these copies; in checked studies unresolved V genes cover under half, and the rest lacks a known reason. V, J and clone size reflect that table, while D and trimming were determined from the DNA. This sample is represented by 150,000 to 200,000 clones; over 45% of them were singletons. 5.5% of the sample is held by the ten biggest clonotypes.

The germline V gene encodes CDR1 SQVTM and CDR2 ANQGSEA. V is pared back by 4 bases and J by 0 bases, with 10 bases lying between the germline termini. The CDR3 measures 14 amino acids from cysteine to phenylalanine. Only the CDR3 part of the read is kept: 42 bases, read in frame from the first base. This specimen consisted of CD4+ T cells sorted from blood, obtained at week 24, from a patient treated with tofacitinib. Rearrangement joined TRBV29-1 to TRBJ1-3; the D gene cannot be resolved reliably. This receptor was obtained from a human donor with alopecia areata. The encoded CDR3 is CSVASADSGNTIYF. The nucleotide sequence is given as TGCAGCGTTGCTAGTGCAGACTCTGGAAACACCATATATTTT.